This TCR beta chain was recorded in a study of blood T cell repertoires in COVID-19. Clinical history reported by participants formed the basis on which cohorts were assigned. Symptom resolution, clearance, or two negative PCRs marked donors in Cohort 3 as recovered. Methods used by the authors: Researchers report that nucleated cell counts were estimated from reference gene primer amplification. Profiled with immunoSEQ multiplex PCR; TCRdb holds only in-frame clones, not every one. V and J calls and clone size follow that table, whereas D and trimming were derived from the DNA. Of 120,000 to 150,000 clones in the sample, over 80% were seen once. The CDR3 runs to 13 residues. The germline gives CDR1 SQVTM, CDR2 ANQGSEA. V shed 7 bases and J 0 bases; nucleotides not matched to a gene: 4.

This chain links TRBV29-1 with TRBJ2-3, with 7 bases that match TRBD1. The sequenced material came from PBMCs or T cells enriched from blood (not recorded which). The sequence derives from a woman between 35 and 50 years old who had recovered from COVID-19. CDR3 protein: CSEGTESTDTQYF. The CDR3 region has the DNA TGCAGCGAGGGGACAGAAAGCACAGATACGCAGTATTTT.